This T cell receptor delta chain is drawn from a study of γδ T cells in repeated Plasmodium falciparum infection. As for the study in general: Age- and gender-matched Australian children served as comparison for malaria-exposed Malian children. Donors had four controlled P. falciparum NF54 infections over roughly 610 days. The study's findings and limits: Many TCRgamma sequences overlapped between individuals in stable Vgamma9/Vdelta2+ repertoires. Repeated controlled infections reportedly drove waves of new clonotype selection in Vdelta2-negative, mostly Vdelta1+, gammadelta repertoires.

TCRdb re-called the multiplex PCR reads using CATT. The sample includes 90,000 or so delta-chain clones, roughly 0.98% of them seen just once. This clone has a count of ten or more. Antigen unknown. TCRdb assigns this DNA the protein of a much larger clone, which departs from its translation at residue 14; this likely reflects a read error, and the protein shown comes from translating the DNA. Flow sorting of PBMC yielded separate Vgamma9/Vdelta2+ and Vdelta2-negative gammadelta T cell populations for bulk repertoire analysis. Per germline, CDR1 GEAIGNYY and CDR2 EKD. The CDR3 consists of 18 residues.

The source is a pool of human donors (malaria-infected and uninfected, not separated). The specimen sequenced was gamma-delta T cells from blood. The chain recombines TRDV2 with TRDJ1; the match to TRDD3 covers 8 bases. Germline matching of the DNA provided the J gene here, since TCRdb leaves it blank. The CDR3 region has the DNA TGTGCCTGTGACACCGTCGCACTGGGGGCCCGGTACACCGGTAAACTCATCTTT. Protein: CACDTVALGARYTGKLIF.